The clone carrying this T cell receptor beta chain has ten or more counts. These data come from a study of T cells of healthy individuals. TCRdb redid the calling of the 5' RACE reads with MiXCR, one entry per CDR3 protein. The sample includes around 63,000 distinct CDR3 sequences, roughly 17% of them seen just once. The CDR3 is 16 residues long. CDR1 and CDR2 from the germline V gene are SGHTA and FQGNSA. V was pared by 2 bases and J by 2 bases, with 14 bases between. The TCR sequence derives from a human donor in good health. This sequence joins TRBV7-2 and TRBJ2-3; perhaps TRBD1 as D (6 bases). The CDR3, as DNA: TGTGCCAGCAGCTTAAGGCACCTGGGGGCCACAGATACGCAGTATTTT. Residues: CASSLRHLGATDTQYF.